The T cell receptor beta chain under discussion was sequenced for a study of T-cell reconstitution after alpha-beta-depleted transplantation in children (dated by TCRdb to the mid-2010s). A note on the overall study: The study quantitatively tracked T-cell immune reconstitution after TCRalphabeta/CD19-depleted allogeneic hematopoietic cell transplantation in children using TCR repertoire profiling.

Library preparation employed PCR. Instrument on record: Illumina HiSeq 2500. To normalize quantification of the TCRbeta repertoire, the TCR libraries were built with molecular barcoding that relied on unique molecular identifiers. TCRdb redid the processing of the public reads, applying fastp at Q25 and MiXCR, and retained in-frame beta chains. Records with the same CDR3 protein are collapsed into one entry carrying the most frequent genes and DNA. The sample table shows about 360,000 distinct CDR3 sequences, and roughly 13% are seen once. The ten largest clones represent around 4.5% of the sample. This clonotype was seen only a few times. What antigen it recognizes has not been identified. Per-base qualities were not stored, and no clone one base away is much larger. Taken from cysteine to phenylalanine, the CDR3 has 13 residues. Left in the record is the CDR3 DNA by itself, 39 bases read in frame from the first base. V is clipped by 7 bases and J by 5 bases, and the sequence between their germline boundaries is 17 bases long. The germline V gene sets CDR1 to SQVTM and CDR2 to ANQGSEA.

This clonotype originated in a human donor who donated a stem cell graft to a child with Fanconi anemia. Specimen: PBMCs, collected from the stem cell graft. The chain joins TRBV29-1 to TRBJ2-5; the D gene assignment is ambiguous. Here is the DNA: TGCAGCGCGGCGACATCCGCTAGGGAGACCCAGTACTTC. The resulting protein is CSAATSARETQYF.